There are a few counts of the clone carrying this TCR beta chain. Its antigen remains unknown. The sample belongs to a study of neoadjuvant anti-PD-1 for oral cavity cancer. Study-level points and caveats: Expansion of preexisting intratumoral clones was suggested to aid response. Higher pretreatment Treg/Th17 ratios tracked higher pretreatment blood clonality.

Time point described: after neoadjuvant nivolumab, at surgical resection. Sequenced by immunoSEQ multiplex PCR; TCRdb stores in-frame clones only, minus some. The table lists 20,000 to 25,000 clones, over 35% of them singletons. Trimming stripped 3 bases from V and 6 bases from J, with 18 bases between. The CDR3 is 15 residues long. Per the germline V gene, CDR1 is SGHRS and CDR2 is YFSETQ. This clonotype was sampled from a person aged 35-79 years with oral cavity squamous cell carcinoma. Specimen: tumor tissue, collected after nivolumab (anti-PD-1) treatment. The rearrangement links TRBV5-1 to TRBJ1-1, with D uncertain. The CDR3 bases are TGCGCCAGCAGCTCGGTGTATTCTATGGATGCTGAAGCTTTCTTT. It translates to CASSSVYSMDAEAFF.